This T cell receptor beta chain was documented in a study of blood T cell repertoires in COVID-19. At the level of the study: Collection of acute and convalescent COVID-19 samples took place in the United States, Italy and Spain. T cells, B-cell-depleted T cells, or PBMCs supplied cDNA or gDNA.

Original processing methods: Using reference gene primer amplification, nucleated cell counts were estimated. The table came from immunoSEQ multiplex PCR; TCRdb's copy has only in-frame clones and leaves some out. That table supplies the V and J calls and clone size; D and trimming were determined from the DNA. The repertoire holds approximately 80,000 clones, with roughly 88% as singletons. CDR1 and CDR2 from the germline V gene are MRHNA and SNTAGT. Trimming took off 5 bases at V and 5 bases at J, with 16 bases between the two ends. The CDR3 has 14 residues. Input material: peripheral blood. J is TRBJ2-7 and V is TRBV6-4; D may be TRBD2 (7 bases). This receptor was identified in a woman between 45 and 60 years old in a cohort sampled during active COVID-19. The CDR3 DNA is TGTGCCAGCAGTCCCCTGGGGGGGGGCGACGAGCAGTACTTC. Translation: CASSPLGGGDEQYF.